The subject of this entry is one T cell receptor beta chain. Its antigen remains unidentified. This specimen comes from a study of T-cell memory formation after mild COVID-19. Study observations and caveats: Clones that contracted clustered mainly in CM and EM if CD4+ and in EMRA if CD8+.

Germline-derived CDR1 and CDR2 are LNHDA and SQIVND (reference sequence). The CDR3 spans 12 residues. V gave up 4 bases and J gave up 5 bases, with 7 bases separating them. A 5'RACE reaction primed in the constant segment made cDNA libraries of TCR alpha and TCR beta, and these carried sample barcodes and UMIs. TCRdb re-analysed the 5' RACE reads in MiXCR, keeping a single row per CDR3 protein. The sample lists about 540,000 distinct CDR3 sequences; roughly 20% were seen once. The source material was PBMCs or a T cell subset sorted from them (not recorded which). The chain combines TRBV19 with TRBJ2-3; D is uncertain. This TCR came from an adult woman who had mild COVID-19 (a few samples of this study predate the infection). Cell type and time point are not known. Written as DNA, the CDR3 is TGTGCCAGTAGTACTACACAAGATACGCAGTATTTT. It codes for CASSTTQDTQYF. Variable domain in full (rest from reference TRBV19 and TRBJ2-3): DGGITQSPKYLFRKEGQNVTLSCEQNLNHDAMYWYRQDPGQGLRLIYYSQIVNDFQKGDIAEGYSVSREKKESFPLTVTSAQKNPTAFYLCASSTTQDTQYFGPGTRLTVL.